This TCR beta chain stems from a study of CD8 T cells in ankylosing spondylitis. Findings and caveats of the study: As for the disease-linked clones, they showed a CD8+ phenotype and occurred at relatively low frequencies in peripheral blood. What appeared characteristic of ankylosing spondylitis blood was a TCR beta motif of 7 or 8 highly homologous variants.

Many counts were recorded for this clonotype. The antigen remains unidentified. Libraries for TCR beta were made by quantitative 5'-RACE with molecular barcodes. In TCRdb, the 5' RACE reads were re-called with MiXCR into one record per CDR3 protein. Among fewer than 550,000 distinct CDR3 sequences listed, approximately 5% were seen once. Losses at the gene ends were 6 bases for V and 5 bases for J; bases not matched to a gene: 12. The length of the CDR3 is 16 residues. The source material was blood, either unsorted or a sorted T cell fraction (not recorded which). The J gene is TRBJ1-2, the V gene TRBV12-3 or TRBV12-4; 10 bases agree with TRBD1. The sequence was obtained from a male donor with ankylosing spondylitis. This chain's CDR3 is CASSHWPGTGEYGYTF. Here the CDR3 DNA reads TGTGCCAGCAGCCACTGGCCCGGGACAGGGGAGTATGGCTACACCTTC.